This T cell receptor beta chain was identified in a study of cytomegalovirus exposure and HLA in healthy donors. The primer mix had 60 Vbeta and 13 Jbeta primers. Data came from immunoSEQ multiplex PCR; TCRdb stores just in-frame clones and leaves some out. There are 200,000 to 300,000 clones in the sample; 70% to 90% occur only once, and 7% to 9% lies in the top ten. Germline V lookup: CDR1 MDHEN, CDR2 SYDVKM. The CDR3 runs to 14 residues. V was pared by 2 bases and J by 6 bases, with 3 bases of the junction left unmatched. The sequenced sample was PBMCs. The V and J genes are TRBV28 and TRBJ2-1; 8 bases are a match to TRBD2. The TCR comes from a woman between 55 and 75 years old in good health and CMV-seropositive. In DNA form, the CDR3 reads TGTGCCAGCAGTTTAGCGGGAGGCCTCAATGAGCAGTTCTTC. Residues: CASSLAGGLNEQFF.